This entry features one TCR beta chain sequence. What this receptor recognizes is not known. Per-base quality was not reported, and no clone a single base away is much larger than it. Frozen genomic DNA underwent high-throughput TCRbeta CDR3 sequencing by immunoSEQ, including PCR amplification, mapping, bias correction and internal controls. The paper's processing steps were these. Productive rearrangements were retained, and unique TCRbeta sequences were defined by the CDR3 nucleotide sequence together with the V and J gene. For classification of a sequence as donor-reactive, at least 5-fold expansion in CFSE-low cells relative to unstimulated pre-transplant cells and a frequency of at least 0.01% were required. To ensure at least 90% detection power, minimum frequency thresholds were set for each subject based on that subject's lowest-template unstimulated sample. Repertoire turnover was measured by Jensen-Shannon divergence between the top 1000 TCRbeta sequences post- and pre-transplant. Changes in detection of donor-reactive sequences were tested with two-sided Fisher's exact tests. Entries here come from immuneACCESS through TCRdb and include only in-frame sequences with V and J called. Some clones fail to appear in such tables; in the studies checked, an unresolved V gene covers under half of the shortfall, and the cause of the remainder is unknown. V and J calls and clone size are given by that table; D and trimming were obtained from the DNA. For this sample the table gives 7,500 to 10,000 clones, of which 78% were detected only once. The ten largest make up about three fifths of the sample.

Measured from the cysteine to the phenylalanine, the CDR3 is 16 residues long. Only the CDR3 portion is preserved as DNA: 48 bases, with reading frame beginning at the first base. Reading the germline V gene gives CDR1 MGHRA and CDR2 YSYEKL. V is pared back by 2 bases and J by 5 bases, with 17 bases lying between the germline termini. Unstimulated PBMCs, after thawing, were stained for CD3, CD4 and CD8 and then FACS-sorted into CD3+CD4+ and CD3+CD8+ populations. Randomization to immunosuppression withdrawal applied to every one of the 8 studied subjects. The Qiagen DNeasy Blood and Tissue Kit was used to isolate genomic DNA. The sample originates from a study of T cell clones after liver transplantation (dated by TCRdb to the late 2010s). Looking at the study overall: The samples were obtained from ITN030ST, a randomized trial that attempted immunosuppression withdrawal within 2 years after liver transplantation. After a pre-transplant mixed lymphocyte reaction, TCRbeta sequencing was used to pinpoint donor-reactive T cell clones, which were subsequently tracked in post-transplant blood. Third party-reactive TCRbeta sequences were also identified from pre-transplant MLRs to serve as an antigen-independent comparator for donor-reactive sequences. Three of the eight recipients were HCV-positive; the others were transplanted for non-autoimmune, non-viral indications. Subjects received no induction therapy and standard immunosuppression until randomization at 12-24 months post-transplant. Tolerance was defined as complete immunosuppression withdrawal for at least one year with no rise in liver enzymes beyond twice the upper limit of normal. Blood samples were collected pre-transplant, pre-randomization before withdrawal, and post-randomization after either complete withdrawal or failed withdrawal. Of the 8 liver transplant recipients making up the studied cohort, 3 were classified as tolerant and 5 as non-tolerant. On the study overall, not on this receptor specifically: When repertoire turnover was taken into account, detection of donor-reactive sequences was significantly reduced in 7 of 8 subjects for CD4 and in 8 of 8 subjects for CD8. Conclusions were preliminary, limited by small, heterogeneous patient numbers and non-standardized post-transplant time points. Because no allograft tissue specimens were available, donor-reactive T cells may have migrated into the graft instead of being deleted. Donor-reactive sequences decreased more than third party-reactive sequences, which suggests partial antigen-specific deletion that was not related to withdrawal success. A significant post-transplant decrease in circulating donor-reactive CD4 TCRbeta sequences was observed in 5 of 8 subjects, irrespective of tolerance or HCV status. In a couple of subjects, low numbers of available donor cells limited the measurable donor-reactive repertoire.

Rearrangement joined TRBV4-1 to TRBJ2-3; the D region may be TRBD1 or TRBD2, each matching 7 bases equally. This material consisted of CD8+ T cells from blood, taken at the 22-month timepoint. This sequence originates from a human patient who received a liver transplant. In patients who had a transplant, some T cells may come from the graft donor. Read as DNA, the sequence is TGCGCCAGCAGCCAACCCCAGGGGGGGGCCATAGATACGCAGTATTTT. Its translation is CASSQPQGGAIDTQYF.